The 29 T cell receptor beta chains listed next were all sequenced from one sample in a study of synovial regulatory T cells in juvenile arthritis. The assay was immunoSEQ multiplex PCR, and TCRdb's table has in-frame clones only and misses some. Its table records around 9,600 clones. Sequenced: Treg cells from blood. Subset specified: remaining (HLA-DR-negative) circulating blood Treg cells. These receptors originate from a donor under 30 with juvenile idiopathic arthritis.

The chain's CDR3 is CASSPSGVLQETQYF. The V call is TRBV7-2, the J call TRBJ2-5; there is no DNA to check the TCRdb D call of TRBD2. Germline V lookup: CDR1 SGHTA, CDR2 FQGNSA. The CDR3 contains 15 residues. DNA is not on record. Together with reference TRBV7-2 and TRBJ2-5, the CDR3 gives the full variable domain: GAGVSQSPSNKVTEKGKDVELRCDPISGHTALYWYRQSLGQGLEFLIYFQGNSAPDKSGLPSDRFSAERTGGSVSTLTIQRTQQEDSAVYLCASSPSGVLQETQYFGPGTRLLVL.

CDR3 sequence reads: CASSPWGERGLGTDTQYF. V gene TRBV18 combines with J gene TRBJ2-3; there is no DNA to check the TCRdb D call of TRBD2. CDR3 size: 18 residues. The DNA sequence is not available. Germline lookup yields CDR1 KGHSH and CDR2 LQKENI.

The chain employs TRBV19 and TRBJ2-1. CDR1 LNHDA and CDR2 SQIVND come from the germline V gene (reference sequence). This CDR3 region has 16 residues. No DNA was logged. CDR3 region: CASSGTVEARSNEQFF.

V usage is TRBV27 and J usage is TRBJ2-7; TCRdb's D call, TRBD1, is unchecked because there is no DNA. CDR1 and CDR2 (germline): MNHEY, SMNVEV (reference sequence). The CDR3 is made up of 13 amino acids. The coding DNA is unavailable. The CDR3 spells CASSQGTFREQYF.

The CDR3 sequence: CASSLGPTSQETQYF. The chain employs TRBV11-2 and TRBJ2-5. Germline lookup yields CDR1 SGHAT and CDR2 FQNNGV. The CDR3 contains 15 residues. The DNA is unrecorded.

The chain has TRBV11-1 and TRBJ2-7; TCRdb reports TRBD1, a call that lacks DNA to check it against. This CDR3 spans 13 amino acids. The record lacks a DNA sequence. Germline lookup yields CDR1 SGHAT and CDR2 FQDESV (reference sequence). CDR3 in amino acids: CASLETGALEQYF. Variable domain in full (rest from reference TRBV11-1 and TRBJ2-7): EAEVAQSPRYKITEKSQAVAFWCDPISGHATLYWYRQILGQGPELLVQFQDESVVDDSQLPKDRFSAERLKGVDSTLKIQPAELGDSAMYLCASLETGALEQYFGPGTRLTVT.

The chain recombines TRBV5-1 with TRBJ2-1; TCRdb selects TRBD1, and the lack of DNA leaves this call unchecked. The CDR3 runs 12 residues. There is no recorded DNA. Germline loops: CDR1 SGHRS, CDR2 YFSETQ. CDR3 loop: CASSLSDNEQFF.

The chain employs TRBV21-1 and TRBJ1-5; the D call of TRBD1 rests on TCRdb alone, since no DNA is present to check it. TRBV21-1 is a pseudogene locus. The CDR3 runs to 18 residues. No DNA accompanies this entry. The CDR3 loop reads CASSKDLGQGEPRQPQHF.

The V and J genes are TRBV5-5 and TRBJ2-5; TCRdb's D gene call, TRBD2, goes unchecked for lack of DNA. Germline CDR1 SGHKS, CDR2 YYEKEE (reference sequence). The CDR3 covers 11 residues. No DNA is recorded. CDR3 sequence: CASSALETQYF.

The chain has TRBV6-5 and TRBJ2-1; absent DNA, TCRdb's TRBD1 call cannot be checked. In germline, CDR1 is MNHEY, CDR2 SVGAGI. This CDR3 contains 14 residues. No DNA has been recorded. The CDR3 loop reads CASSYMDRDNEQFF.

V gene TRBV6-5 combines with J gene TRBJ2-5. This CDR3 is 14 amino acids long. The DNA sequence is not available. CDR1 MNHEY and CDR2 SVGAGI come from the germline V gene. The CDR3 reads CASSYSHIKETQYF.

CDR3 loop: CASSLTGLNEKLFF. The V gene is TRBV7-2, the J gene TRBJ1-4; lacking DNA, the TRBD1 call made by TCRdb goes unchecked. Germline V gene data show CDR1 as SGHTA and CDR2 as FQGNSA. The CDR3 spans 14 residues. The record lacks a DNA sequence.

This chain connects TRBV6-6 to TRBJ2-7; with no DNA, the TCRdb D assignment of TRBD2 cannot be verified. Germline-derived CDR1 and CDR2 are MNHNY and SVGAGI (reference sequence). The CDR3 contains 15 residues. DNA is not recorded here. The CDR3 region is CASSAGTSGSYEQYF.

The J gene is TRBJ2-1, the V gene TRBV18. The germline V gene has CDR1 KGHSH and CDR2 LQKENI. The CDR3 spans 14 residues. No DNA sequence is on record. The CDR3 reads CASSPRPGRGEQFF. The complete variable domain, with remaining parts taken from reference TRBV18 and TRBJ2-1, reads NAGVMQNPRHLVRRRGQEARLRCSPMKGHSHVYWYRQLPEEGLKFMVYLQKENIIDESGMPKERFSAEFPKEGPSILRIQQVVRGDSAAYFCASSPRPGRGEQFFGPGTRLTVL.

The chain carries TRBV18 and TRBJ2-1; absent DNA, TCRdb's TRBD1 call cannot be checked. Germline-derived CDR1 and CDR2 are KGHSH and LQKENI. The CDR3 extends over 14 amino acids. A DNA sequence was not provided. CDR3 loop: CASSRARRFHEQFF.

The chain employs TRBV5-1 and TRBJ1-1; the D gene TCRdb calls, TRBD1, cannot be checked with no DNA. Germline CDR1 reads SGHRS; CDR2 reads YFSETQ. The CDR3 is 14 amino acids. No DNA has been recorded. The CDR3 is CASSAGQRFTEAFF.

J is TRBJ2-2 and V is TRBV5-4; TCRdb outputs TRBD1, but without DNA this stays unchecked. The CDR3 is 16 amino acids. No DNA sequence was recorded. From germline, CDR1 is SGHNT and CDR2 YYREEE (reference sequence). CDR3 sequence reads: CASSSSGTGAAGELFF.

The chain recombines TRBV21-1 with TRBJ1-5. TRBV21-1 is a pseudogene segment. The CDR3 sequence is 15 residues long. No DNA is listed. CDR3 sequence: CASSNETGYHQPQHF.

The CDR3 is CASSVRGSSGNTIYF. The chain links TRBV9 to TRBJ1-3; the D gene TCRdb calls, TRBD1, cannot be checked with no DNA. The CDR3 consists of 15 residues. No nucleotide data were recorded. CDR1 and CDR2 from the germline V gene are SGDLS and YYNGEE.

This clone ranks as medium-sized in terms of frequency. This chain connects TRBV5-6 to TRBJ2-1. Germline CDR1 SGHDT, CDR2 YYEEEE. This CDR3 comprises 11 residues. No DNA sequence was recorded. This CDR3 is CASRAWGEQFF.

The chain recombines TRBV18 with TRBJ1-4; TCRdb names TRBD1, which stays unverified in the absence of DNA. This CDR3 has 16 amino acids. A DNA sequence was not provided. Germline lookup yields CDR1 KGHSH and CDR2 LQKENI. CDR3: CASSLGQVATNEKLFF.

The V gene is TRBV23-1, the J gene TRBJ1-2. TRBV23-1 is filed as an ORF, its function uncertain. The CDR3 extends over 16 amino acids. The nucleotide record is missing. CDR3 region: CASSQSGGGTNYGYTF.

This chain connects TRBV7-9 to TRBJ2-5; TCRdb designates TRBD2, a call that cannot be tested without DNA. This CDR3 is built from 14 residues. A DNA sequence was not provided. The V gene's germline CDR1 is SEHNR and CDR2 FQNEAQ (reference sequence). The CDR3 reads CASSLPGVGETQYF.

The chain carries TRBV20-1 and TRBJ2-7. Germline CDR1 is DFQATT and CDR2 is SNEGSKA (reference sequence). The CDR3 extends over 11 amino acids. The DNA is unrecorded. The CDR3 here is CSARVDYEQYF.

The chain couples TRBV18 to TRBJ1-2; TCRdb proposes TRBD1, but this gene call is untestable without DNA. This CDR3 comprises 13 residues. No DNA is recorded. Germline lookup yields CDR1 KGHSH and CDR2 LQKENI. The CDR3 sequence: CASSPAGYYGYTF.

V and J are TRBV27 and TRBJ2-1. The CDR3 spans 14 residues. The DNA is unrecorded. Germline loops: CDR1 MNHEY, CDR2 SMNVEV (reference sequence). The CDR3 loop reads CASSFGESYNEQFF.

The J gene is TRBJ2-2, the V gene TRBV12-5; the D call of TRBD2 rests on TCRdb alone, since no DNA is present to check it. The CDR3 has 14 residues. The nucleotide record is missing. From germline, CDR1 is LGHNT and CDR2 FRNRAP. CDR3 region: CASGEGRDTGELFF. Combining the CDR3 with reference TRBV12-5 and TRBJ2-2 gives the whole variable domain DARVTQTPRHKVTEMGQEVTMRCQPILGHNTVFWYRQTMMQGLELLAYFRNRAPLDDSGMPKDRFSAEMPDATLATLKIQPSEPRDSAVYFCASGEGRDTGELFFGEGSRLTVL.

The chain links TRBV19 to TRBJ1-5; TCRdb designates TRBD1, a call that cannot be tested without DNA. The CDR3 runs 14 residues. Only the protein is on record. From germline, CDR1 is LNHDA and CDR2 SQIVND (reference sequence). CDR3 amino acids: CASIGVGPGQPQHF.

The gene calls are TRBV12-5 and TRBJ1-2; TCRdb lists TRBD1, though no DNA is available to test this call. This CDR3 region has 14 residues. The coding DNA is unavailable. From germline, CDR1 is LGHNT and CDR2 FRNRAP. The CDR3: CASGLVGQAYGYTF.